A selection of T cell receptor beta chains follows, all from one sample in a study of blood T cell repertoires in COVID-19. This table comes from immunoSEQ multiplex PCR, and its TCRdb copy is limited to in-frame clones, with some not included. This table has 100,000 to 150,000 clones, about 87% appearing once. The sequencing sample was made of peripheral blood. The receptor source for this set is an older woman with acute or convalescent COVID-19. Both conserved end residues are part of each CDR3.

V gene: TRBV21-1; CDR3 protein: CASSTTRGGNTGELFF
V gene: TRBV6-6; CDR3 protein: CATTERDRDNSPLHF
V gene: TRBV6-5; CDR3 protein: CAIRSGGTGELFF
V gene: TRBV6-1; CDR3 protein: CASSGITRDTTNYGYTF
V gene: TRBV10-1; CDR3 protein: CASSTGGTEAFF
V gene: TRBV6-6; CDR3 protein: CASSYAAGRSGQPQHF
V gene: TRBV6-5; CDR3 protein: CASSYEGTGELFF
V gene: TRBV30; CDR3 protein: CAWSPTGGASDTIYF
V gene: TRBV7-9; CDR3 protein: CASSFGVTEAFF
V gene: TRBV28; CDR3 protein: CASRLRQVRKTTRGYTF
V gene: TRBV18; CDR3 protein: CASSRLAGDQETQYF
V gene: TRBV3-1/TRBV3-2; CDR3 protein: CASSQPGLNTEAFF
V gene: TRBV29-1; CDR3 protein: CSVKPRKGGNIQYF
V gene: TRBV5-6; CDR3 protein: CASSFLAGSETQYF
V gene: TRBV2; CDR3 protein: CASRFGDYEQYF
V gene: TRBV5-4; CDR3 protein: CASSLWGQDNEKLFF
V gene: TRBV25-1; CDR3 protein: CASSEPQRGTGSEKLFF
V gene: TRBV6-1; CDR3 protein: CASSEAGDYGYTF
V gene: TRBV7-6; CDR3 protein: CASSFGGSNSPLHF
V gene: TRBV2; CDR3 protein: CASSEVAQVGGELFF
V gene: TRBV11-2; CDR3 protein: CASSLKGHRNTEAFF
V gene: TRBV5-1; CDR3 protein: CASTLTSDAYNEQFF
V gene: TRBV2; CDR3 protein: CASSPLTQGGELFF
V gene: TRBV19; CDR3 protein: CASSIVWSSGNTIYF
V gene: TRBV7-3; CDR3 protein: CASSPRQGLNTEAFF
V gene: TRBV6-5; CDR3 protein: CASSYSRTYEKLFF
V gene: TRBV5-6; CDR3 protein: CASSWGLQDDNTEAFF
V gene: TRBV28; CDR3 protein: CASTTTGGLYEQYF
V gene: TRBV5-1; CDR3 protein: CASSTGTSGADTQYF
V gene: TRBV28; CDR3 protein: CASSLEETQYF
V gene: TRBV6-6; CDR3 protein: CASSGTSKYNSPLHF
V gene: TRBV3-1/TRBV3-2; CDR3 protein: CASSLSTGDGYTF
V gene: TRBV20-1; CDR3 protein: CSVLRGTEAFF
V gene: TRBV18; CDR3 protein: CASSQDSSSTDTQYF
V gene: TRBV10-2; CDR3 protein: CASSVAAGVNGYTF
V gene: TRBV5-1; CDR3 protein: CASSRAGQGTDTQYF
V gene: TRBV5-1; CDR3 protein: CASSSQQGQGNIQYF
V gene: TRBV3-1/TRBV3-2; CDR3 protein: CASRATGARAFF
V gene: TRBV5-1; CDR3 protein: CASTQGFDGNTIYF
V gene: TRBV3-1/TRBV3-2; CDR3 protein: CASSRGAQRGGDF
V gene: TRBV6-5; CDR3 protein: CASSYSHFSRGYTF
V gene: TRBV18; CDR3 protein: CASSPGYTGELFF
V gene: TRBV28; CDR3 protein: CASISTGQGKYQPQHF
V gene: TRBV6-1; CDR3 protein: CASSEWGRYNSPLHF
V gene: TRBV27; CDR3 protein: CASSLSVAGVLFF
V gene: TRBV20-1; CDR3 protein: CSAREETQYF
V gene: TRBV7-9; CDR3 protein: CASSLAGGLYEQYF
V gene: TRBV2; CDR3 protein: CASMPDTGELFF
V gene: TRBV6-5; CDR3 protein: CASSITGDNEQFF
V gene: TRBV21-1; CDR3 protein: CASTPLGGQGGGEQYF
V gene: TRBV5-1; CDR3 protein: CASSGGTGAEHEQYF
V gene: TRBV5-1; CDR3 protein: CASSSTGDEQYF
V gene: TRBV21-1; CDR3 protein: CASSKARFQAGELFF
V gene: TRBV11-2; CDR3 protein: CASSLDPRGSYNEQFF
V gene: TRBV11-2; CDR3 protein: CASVQAGFPYEQYF
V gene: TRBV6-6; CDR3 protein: CASSGEGTLYGYTF
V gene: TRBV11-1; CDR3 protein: CASSLGETGVNIQYF
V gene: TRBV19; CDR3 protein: CASSDHRGQGYGYTF
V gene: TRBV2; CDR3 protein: CASSGTGGSKPQHF
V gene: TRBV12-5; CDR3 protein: CASGLSQGGYEQYF